The 16 T cell receptor beta chains presented below share a single source sample, sequenced in a study of shared clonotypes between healthy human individuals. Profiling relied on immunoSEQ multiplex PCR, and the TCRdb table lists in-frame clones only, not all of them. The data show some 980,000 clones, with 76% seen just once and about 1.5% held by the top ten. Source material: memory CD4+ T cells sorted from blood. Subset reported: CD45RA-negative fraction. Every receptor here comes from a man aged 18 to 29 in good health.

This clone was seen a handful of times. The J gene is TRBJ1-1, the V gene TRBV29-1; possible D gene TRBD1, 5 bases. There are 13 residues in the CDR3. The germline gives CDR1 SQVTM, CDR2 ANQGSEA. Trimming removed 7 bases at V and 6 bases at J, with 18 bases between. Here the CDR3 reads CSASGTLGAEAFF. The CDR3 region has the DNA TGCAGCGCTTCCGGGACCCTAGGGGCTGAAGCTTTCTTT.

The CDR3 sequence is CASSPGWETQYF. The CDR3, as DNA: TGTGCCAGCAGCCCAGGTTGGGAGACCCAGTACTTC. V is TRBV7-2 and J is TRBJ2-5, with D hard to call. CDR3 size: 12 residues. The germline CDR1 and CDR2 sequences are SGHTA and FQGNSA. The V and J ends lost 5 bases and 5 bases respectively, with 9 bases between them.

The gene calls are TRBV10-3 and TRBJ1-6; the match to TRBD1 covers 9 bases. Germline values: CDR1 ENHRY, CDR2 SYGVKD. The V and J ends lost 4 bases and 5 bases, in that order; junction bases with no gene match: 6. The CDR3 loop spans 16 amino acids. The CDR3 DNA follows: TGTGCCATCAGTGTAAAGGGACAGGGTGATAATTCACCCCTCCACTTT. Translation: CAISVKGQGDNSPLHF.

V is TRBV19 and J is TRBJ2-5; 9 bases fit TRBD1. The ends lost 10 bases at V and 5 bases at J; junction bases unmatched: 11. In germline, CDR1 is LNHDA, CDR2 SQIVND (reference sequence). CDR3 length equals 14 residues. The CDR3 bases are TGTGCCACCTCGCCGGGACAGGGAATTGAGACCCAGTACTTC. This sequence encodes CATSPGQGIETQYF. Looking up the rest from reference TRBV19 and TRBJ2-5 gives the full variable domain: DGGITQSPKYLFRKEGQNVTLSCEQNLNHDAMYWYRQDPGQGLRLIYYSQIVNDFQKGDIAEGYSVSREKKESFPLTVTSAQKNPTAFYLCATSPGQGIETQYFGPGTRLLVL.

The chain is built from TRBV7-2 and TRBJ2-3, with 7 bases that match TRBD2. Trimming took 1 base from V and 0 from J; bases not matched to a gene: 13. Germline values: CDR1 SGHTA, CDR2 FQGNSA. The CDR3 loop spans 19 amino acids. The CDR3 spells CASSLDGPRRELSTDTQYF. DNA of the CDR3: TGTGCCAGCAGCTTAGACGGTCCTAGGCGGGAGTTGAGCACAGATACGCAGTATTTT.

The rearrangement uses TRBV18 and TRBJ1-1, with a weak D call TRBD1 (5 bases). Trimming removed 2 bases at V and 2 bases at J, with 12 bases between. The CDR3 length is 15 residues. The germline gives CDR1 KGHSH, CDR2 LQKENI. DNA for the CDR3: TGTGCCAGCTCACCAAGTCGGACACCTAACACTGAAGCTTTCTTT. Its translation is CASSPSRTPNTEAFF.

J is TRBJ2-4 and V is TRBV13; D is undetermined. The CDR3 is made up of 15 amino acids. Looked up from germline, CDR1 is PRHDT and CDR2 is FYEKMQ (reference sequence). The V gene lost 2 bases and the J gene lost 2 bases, with 10 bases spanning the gap. The CDR3 sequence is CASSLSSPTKNIQYF. In DNA, the CDR3 is TGTGCCAGCAGCTTATCAAGTCCTACCAAAAACATTCAGTACTTC.

About this clone itself: A read error may be the cause here, since a much bigger clone is one base away. This sample also contains other DNA sequences that code for the same CDR3. The chain recombines TRBV25-1 with TRBJ1-6; 7 bases align to TRBD1. Trimming cost V 2 bases and J 6 bases; bases outside gene matches: 10. Germline values: CDR1 MGHDK, CDR2 SYGVNS. This CDR3 has 17 amino acids. CDR3 sequence: CASSEPLRGRVNSPLHF. CDR3 sequence (DNA): TGTGCCAGCAGTGAACCTCTGAGGGGGCGCGTTAATTCACCCCTCCACTTT.

The chain has TRBV29-1 and TRBJ2-2; 7 bases agree with TRBD1. With V trimmed by 1 base and J by 4 bases, 6 bases remained unmatched. CDR1 is SQVTM, CDR2 ANQGSEA, per germline. The length of the CDR3 is 15 residues. This CDR3 is CSVEVGQPTTGELFF. Here the CDR3 DNA reads TGCAGCGTTGAAGTGGGACAGCCCACCACCGGGGAGCTGTTTTTT.

The chain carries TRBV9 and TRBJ2-7; no clear D gene. This CDR3 has 14 amino acids. V lost 0 bases to trimming and J lost 0 bases, with 7 bases between them. Germline lookup yields CDR1 SGDLS and CDR2 YYNGEE. CDR3 coding DNA: TGTGCCAGCAGCGTAGGAATTAGCTCCTACGAGCAGTACTTC. Protein sequence: CASSVGISSYEQYF.

This chain uses TRBV2 with TRBJ2-7; TRBD2 might be the D (7 bases). CDR1 is SNHLY and CDR2 is FYNNEI in the germline V gene. The length of the CDR3 is 16 residues. V was trimmed by 6 bases and J by 6 bases, leaving 24 bases between them. Here the CDR3 reads CASSPPGAGVFGEQYF. The CDR3 coding sequence is TGTGCCAGCAGCCCACCGGGGGCGGGAGTATTTGGCGAGCAGTACTTC.

The V and J genes are TRBV5-1 and TRBJ2-7; D possibly uses TRBD1 or TRBD2 (5 bases each). V was shortened by 3 bases and J by 2 bases, with 15 bases between the two germline ends. This CDR3 is 15 amino acids long. The germline V gene encodes CDR1 SGHRS and CDR2 YFSETQ. As DNA, the CDR3 is TGCGCCAGCAGCTCCGGGGATGGGGCCCCCTACGAGCAGTACTTC. This codes for CASSSGDGAPYEQYF.

The chain recombines TRBV10-3 with TRBJ2-1, with D uncertain. The CDR3 totals 13 residues. Trimming pared 11 bases from V and 4 bases from J, leaving 15 bases between. The germline gives CDR1 ENHRY, CDR2 SYGVKD. As DNA, the CDR3 is TGTGCCTCCATGCATGCGAATTACAATGAGCAGTTCTTC. It specifies CASMHANYNEQFF.

CDR3 in DNA: TGTGCCAGCACCCCCGGTGGAGGGAACAATGAGCAGTTCTTC. The encoded protein is CASTPGGGNNEQFF. V gene TRBV2 combines with J gene TRBJ2-1, with D maybe TRBD2 (6 bases). V lost 7 bases to trimming and J lost 5 bases, with 15 bases between them. Germline V CDR1 and CDR2: SNHLY, FYNNEI. The CDR3 spans 14 residues.

This clone has just one count. The chain employs TRBV5-6 and TRBJ1-4; TRBD1 matches at 12 bases. Trimming removed 3 bases from V and 10 bases from J; junction bases left unmatched: 4. The germline V gene has CDR1 SGHDT and CDR2 YYEEEE. CDR3 length: 14 amino acids. In nucleotides, the CDR3 is TGTGCCAGCAGCTCCGGGACAGGGGGCCTAAAACTGTTTTTT. It encodes CASSSGTGGLKLFF.

CDR3 residues: CASSLDSGPYTEAFF. The CDR3 DNA reads as TGCGCCAGCAGCTTGGATTCAGGCCCATACACTGAAGCTTTCTTT. The V gene is TRBV5-1, the J gene TRBJ1-1; no firm D call. CDR1 SGHRS and CDR2 YFSETQ come from the germline V gene. CDR3 length equals 15 residues. Trimming removed 0 bases at V and 3 bases at J, with 12 bases between.